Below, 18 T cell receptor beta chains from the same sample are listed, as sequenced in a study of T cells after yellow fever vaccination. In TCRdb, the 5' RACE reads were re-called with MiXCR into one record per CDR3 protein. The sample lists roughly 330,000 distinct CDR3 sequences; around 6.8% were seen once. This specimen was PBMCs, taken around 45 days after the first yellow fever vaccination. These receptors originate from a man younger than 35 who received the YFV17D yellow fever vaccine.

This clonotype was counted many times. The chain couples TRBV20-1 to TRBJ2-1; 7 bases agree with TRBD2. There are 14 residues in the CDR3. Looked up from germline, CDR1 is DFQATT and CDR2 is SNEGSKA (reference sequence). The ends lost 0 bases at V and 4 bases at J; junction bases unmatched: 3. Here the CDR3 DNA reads TGCAGTGCTAGAGATCCAGCGGGGTACAATGAGCAGTTCTTC. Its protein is CSARDPAGYNEQFF.

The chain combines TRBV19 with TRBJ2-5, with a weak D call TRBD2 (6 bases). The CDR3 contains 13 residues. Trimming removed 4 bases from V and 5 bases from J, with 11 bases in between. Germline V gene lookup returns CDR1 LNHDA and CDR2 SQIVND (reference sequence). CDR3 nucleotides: TGTGCCAGTAGTACCTCGGGGGAGGAGACCCAGTACTTC. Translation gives CASSTSGEETQYF. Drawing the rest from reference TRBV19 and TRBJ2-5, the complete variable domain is DGGITQSPKYLFRKEGQNVTLSCEQNLNHDAMYWYRQDPGQGLRLIYYSQIVNDFQKGDIAEGYSVSREKKESFPLTVTSAQKNPTAFYLCASSTSGEETQYFGPGTRLLVL.

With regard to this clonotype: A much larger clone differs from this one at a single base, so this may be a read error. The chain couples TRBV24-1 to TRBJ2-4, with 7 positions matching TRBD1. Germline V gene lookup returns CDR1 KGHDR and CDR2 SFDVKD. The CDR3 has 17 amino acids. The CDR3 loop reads CASSVEGTALAKNIQYF. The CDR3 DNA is TGTGCCTCCAGTGTTGAAGGGACAGCCTTAGCCAAAAACATTCAGTACTTC.

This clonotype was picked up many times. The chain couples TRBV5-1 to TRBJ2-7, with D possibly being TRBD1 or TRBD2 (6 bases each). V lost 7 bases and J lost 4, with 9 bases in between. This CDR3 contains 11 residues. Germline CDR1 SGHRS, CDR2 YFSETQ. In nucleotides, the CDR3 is TGCGCCAGCGGAGGGGGATACGAGCAGTACTTC. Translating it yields CASGGGYEQYF. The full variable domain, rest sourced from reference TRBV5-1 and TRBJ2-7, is KAGVTQTPRYLIKTRGQQVTLSCSPISGHRSVSWYQQTPGQGLQFLFEYFSETQRNKGNFPGRFSGRQFSNSRSEMNVSTLELGDSALYLCASGGGYEQYFGPGTRLTVT.

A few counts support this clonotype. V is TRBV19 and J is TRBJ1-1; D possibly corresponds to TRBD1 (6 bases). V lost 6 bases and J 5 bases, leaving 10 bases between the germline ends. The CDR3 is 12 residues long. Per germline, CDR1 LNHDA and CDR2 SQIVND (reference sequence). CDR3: CASSTTGTEAFF. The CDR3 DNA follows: TGTGCCAGTAGCACGACAGGAACTGAAGCTTTCTTT.

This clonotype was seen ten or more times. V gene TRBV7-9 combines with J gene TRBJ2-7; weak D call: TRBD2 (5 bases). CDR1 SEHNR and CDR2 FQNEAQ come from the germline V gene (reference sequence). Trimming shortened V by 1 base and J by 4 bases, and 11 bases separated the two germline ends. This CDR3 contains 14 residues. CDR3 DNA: TGTGCCAGCAGCTTAGAAGGAGTAGCGTACGAGCAGTACTTC. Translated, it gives CASSLEGVAYEQYF.

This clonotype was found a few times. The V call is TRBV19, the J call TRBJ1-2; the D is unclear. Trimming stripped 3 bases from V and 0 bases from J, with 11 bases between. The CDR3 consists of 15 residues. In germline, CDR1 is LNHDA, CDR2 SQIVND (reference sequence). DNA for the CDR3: TGTGCCAGTAGTATGCCGGGAGGGTCTAACTATGGCTACACCTTC. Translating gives CASSMPGGSNYGYTF.

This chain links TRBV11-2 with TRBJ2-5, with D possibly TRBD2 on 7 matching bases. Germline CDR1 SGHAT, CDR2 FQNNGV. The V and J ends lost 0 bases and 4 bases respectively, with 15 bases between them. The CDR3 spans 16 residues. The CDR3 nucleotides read TGTGCCAGCAGCTTAGATTGGGAAGGGGGGGGAGAGACCCAGTACTTC. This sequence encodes CASSLDWEGGGETQYF.

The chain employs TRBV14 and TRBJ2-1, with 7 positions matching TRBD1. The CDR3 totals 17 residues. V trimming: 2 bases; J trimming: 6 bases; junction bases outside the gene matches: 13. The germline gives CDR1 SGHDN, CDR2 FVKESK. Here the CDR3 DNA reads TGTGCCAGCAGCCAACCCGGACAGGCCGAGCACTTCAATGAGCAGTTCTTC. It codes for CASSQPGQAEHFNEQFF.

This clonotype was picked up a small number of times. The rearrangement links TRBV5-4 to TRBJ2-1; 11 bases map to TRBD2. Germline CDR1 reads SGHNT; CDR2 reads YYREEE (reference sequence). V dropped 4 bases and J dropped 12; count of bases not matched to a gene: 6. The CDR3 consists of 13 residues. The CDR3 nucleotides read TGTGCCAGCAGCGGGACCCTAGCGGGGGGGCAGTTCTTC. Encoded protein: CASSGTLAGGQFF.

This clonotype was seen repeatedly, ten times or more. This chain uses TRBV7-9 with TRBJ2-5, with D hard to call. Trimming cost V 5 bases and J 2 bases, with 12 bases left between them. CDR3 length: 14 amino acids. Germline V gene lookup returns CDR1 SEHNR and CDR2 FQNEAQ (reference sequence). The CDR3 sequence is CASSPRTLQETQYF. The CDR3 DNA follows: TGTGCCAGCAGCCCAAGGACGCTACAAGAGACCCAGTACTTC.

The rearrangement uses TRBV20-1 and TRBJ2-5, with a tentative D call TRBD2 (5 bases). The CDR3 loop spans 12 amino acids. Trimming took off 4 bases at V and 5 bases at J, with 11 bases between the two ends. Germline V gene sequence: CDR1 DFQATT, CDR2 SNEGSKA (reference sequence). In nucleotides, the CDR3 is TGCAGTGCTATTAGCGCCCGTGAGACCCAGTACTTC. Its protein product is CSAISARETQYF.

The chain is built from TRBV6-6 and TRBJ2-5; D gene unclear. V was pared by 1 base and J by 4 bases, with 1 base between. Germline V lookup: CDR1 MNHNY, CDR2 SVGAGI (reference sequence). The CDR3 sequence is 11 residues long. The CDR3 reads CASSYLETQYF. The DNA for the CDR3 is TGTGCCAGCAGTTACTTAGAGACCCAGTACTTC.

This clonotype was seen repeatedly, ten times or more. CDR3 DNA: TGCGCCAGCAGCTTGGTTCCAGGGACCCAAGAGACCCAGTACTTC. It is translated as CASSLVPGTQETQYF. The V gene is TRBV5-1, the J gene TRBJ2-5; D tentatively fits TRBD1 or TRBD2 (5 bases each). V dropped 0 bases and J dropped 1 base, with 10 bases sitting between them. The CDR3 is 15 amino acids. Per the germline V gene, CDR1 is SGHRS and CDR2 is YFSETQ.

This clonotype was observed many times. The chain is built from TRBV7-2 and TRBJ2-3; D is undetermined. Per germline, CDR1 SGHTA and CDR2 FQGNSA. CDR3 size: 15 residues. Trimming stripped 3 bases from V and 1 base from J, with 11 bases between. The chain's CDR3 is CASSFFSLGTDTQYF. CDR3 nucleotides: TGTGCCAGCAGCTTCTTTAGCCTGGGCACAGATACGCAGTATTTT. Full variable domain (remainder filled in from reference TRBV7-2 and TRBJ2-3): GAGVSQSPSNKVTEKGKDVELRCDPISGHTALYWYRQSLGQGLEFLIYFQGNSAPDKSGLPSDRFSAERTGGSVSTLTIQRTQQEDSAVYLCASSFFSLGTDTQYFGPGTRLTVL.

CDR3 sequence: CASSLTRGEGTGELFF. For the CDR3, the DNA is TGTGCCAGCAGCTTAACTAGGGGGGAAGGCACCGGGGAGCTGTTTTTT. The chain has TRBV7-3 and TRBJ2-2; D tentatively fits TRBD1 or TRBD2 (6 bases each). CDR1 is SGHTA and CDR2 is FQGTGA in the germline V gene. CDR3 size: 16 residues. Trimming took 0 bases from V and 4 from J, leaving 12 bases between them.

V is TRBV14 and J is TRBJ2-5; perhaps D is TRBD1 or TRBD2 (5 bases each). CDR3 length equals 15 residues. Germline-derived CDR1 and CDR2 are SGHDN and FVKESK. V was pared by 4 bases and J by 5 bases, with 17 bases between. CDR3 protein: CASSPPGTTHETQYF. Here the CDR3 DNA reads TGTGCCAGCAGCCCCCCGGGGACGACCCACGAGACCCAGTACTTC.

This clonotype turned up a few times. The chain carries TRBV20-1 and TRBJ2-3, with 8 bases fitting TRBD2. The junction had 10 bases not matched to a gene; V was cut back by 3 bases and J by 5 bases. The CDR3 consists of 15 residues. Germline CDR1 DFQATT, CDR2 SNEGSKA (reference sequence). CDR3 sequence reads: CSASGGAIQGDTQYF. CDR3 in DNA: TGCAGTGCTAGCGGGGGGGCCATCCAGGGAGATACGCAGTATTTT.